The sequence of this T cell receptor (beta chain) was determined in a study of response to subunit inactivated influenza vaccine. The germline V gene has CDR1 SGHTA and CDR2 FQGNSA. Trimming removed 4 bases at V and 2 bases at J, with 15 bases between. The CDR3 totals 16 residues. Study-wide results and limits: Few additional T cells are recruited per seasonal influenza vaccination, authors suggested.

Comment on this clonotype: Its antigen is unknown.

TCRdb fed the RT-PCR reads into MiXCR, producing one record per CDR3 protein. The sample lists about 650,000 distinct CDR3 sequences, around 14% occurring once. The chain employs TRBV7-2 and TRBJ2-1; no definite D call. The sample here was PBMCs from blood, taken roughly 12 days after vaccination. The sequence came from a man aged 50 to 59 who received an inactivated influenza vaccine. This chain's CDR3 is CASSYMSISAYNEQFF. In DNA form, the CDR3 reads TGTGCCAGCAGCTACATGAGCATTTCGGCCTACAATGAGCAGTTCTTC.